What follows is one T cell receptor (beta chain) and its context. V shed 5 bases and J shed 1 base, with 17 bases lying between them. This CDR3 contains 16 residues. Germline V gene lookup returns CDR1 MDHEN and CDR2 SYDVKM. The data were taken from a study of shared clonotypes between healthy human individuals. Repertoires were generated with immunoSEQ multiplex PCR, while TCRdb's copy carries only in-frame clones and drops some. The sample holds hundreds of thousands of clones, roughly 98% seen once. Terminally differentiated effector memory CD45RA+ cells were excluded by CCR7 positive selection of CD45RO-negative cells.

This sequence originates from a man aged 25 to 40 in good health. This sequence joins TRBV28 and TRBJ1-1, with D maybe TRBD1 (6 bases). Sequenced material: naive CD8+ T cells sorted from blood. The chain's CDR3 is CASSPGGGYRNTEAFF. CDR3 bases: TGTGCCAGCAGTCCGGGGGGCGGTTATCGGAACACTGAAGCTTTCTTT.